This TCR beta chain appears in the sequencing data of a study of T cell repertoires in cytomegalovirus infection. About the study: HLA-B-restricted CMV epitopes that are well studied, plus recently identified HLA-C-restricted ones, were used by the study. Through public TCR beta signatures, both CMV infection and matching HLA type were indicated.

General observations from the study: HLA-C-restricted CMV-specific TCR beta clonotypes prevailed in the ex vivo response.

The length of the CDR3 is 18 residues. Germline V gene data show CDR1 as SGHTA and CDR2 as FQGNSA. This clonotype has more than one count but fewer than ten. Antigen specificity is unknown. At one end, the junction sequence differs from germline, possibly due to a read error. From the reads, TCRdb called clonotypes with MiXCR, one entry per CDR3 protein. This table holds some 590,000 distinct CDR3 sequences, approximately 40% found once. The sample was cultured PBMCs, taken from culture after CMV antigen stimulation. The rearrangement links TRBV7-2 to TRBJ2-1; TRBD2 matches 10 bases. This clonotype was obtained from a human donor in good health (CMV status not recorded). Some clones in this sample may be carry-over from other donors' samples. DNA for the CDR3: TGTGCCAGCATCTTATCCCCCTCCCTAGCGGGAGAGTACAATGAGCAGTTCTTC. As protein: CASILSPSLAGEYNEQFF.